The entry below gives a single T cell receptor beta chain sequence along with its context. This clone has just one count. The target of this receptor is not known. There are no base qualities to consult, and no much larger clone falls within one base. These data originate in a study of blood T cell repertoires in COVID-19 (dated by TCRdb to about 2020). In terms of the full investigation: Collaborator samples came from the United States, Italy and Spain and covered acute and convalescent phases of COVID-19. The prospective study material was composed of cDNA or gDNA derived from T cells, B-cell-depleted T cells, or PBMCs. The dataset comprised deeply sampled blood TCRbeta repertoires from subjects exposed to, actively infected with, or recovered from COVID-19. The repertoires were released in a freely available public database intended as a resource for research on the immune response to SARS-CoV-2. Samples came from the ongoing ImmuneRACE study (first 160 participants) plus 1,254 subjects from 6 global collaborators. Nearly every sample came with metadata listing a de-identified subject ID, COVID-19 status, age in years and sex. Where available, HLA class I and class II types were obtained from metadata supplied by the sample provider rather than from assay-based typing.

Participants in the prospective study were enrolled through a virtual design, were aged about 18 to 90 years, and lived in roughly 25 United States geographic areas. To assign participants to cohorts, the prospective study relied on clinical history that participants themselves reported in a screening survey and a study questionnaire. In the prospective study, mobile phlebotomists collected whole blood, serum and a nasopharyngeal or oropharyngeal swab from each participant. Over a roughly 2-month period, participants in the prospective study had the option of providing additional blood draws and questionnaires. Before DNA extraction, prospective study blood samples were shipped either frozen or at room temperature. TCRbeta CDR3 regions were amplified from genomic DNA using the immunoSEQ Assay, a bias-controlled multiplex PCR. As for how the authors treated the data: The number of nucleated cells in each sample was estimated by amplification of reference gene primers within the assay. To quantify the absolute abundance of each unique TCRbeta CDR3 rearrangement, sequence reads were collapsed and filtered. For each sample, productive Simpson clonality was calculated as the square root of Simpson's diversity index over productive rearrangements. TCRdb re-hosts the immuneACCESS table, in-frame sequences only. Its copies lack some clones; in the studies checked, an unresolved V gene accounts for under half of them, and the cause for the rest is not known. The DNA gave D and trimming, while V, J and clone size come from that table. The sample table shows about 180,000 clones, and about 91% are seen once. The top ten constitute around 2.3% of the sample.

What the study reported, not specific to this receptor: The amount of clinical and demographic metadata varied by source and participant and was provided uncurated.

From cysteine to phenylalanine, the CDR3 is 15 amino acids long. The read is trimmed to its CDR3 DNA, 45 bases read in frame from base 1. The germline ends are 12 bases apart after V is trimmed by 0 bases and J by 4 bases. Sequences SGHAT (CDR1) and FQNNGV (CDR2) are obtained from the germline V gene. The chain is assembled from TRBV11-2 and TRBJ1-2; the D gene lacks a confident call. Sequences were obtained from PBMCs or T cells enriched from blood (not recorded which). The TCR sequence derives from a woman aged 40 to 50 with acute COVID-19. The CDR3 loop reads CASSLDRGSIYGYTF. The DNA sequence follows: TGTGCCAGCAGCTTAGACCGCGGCAGCATCTATGGCTACACCTTC.